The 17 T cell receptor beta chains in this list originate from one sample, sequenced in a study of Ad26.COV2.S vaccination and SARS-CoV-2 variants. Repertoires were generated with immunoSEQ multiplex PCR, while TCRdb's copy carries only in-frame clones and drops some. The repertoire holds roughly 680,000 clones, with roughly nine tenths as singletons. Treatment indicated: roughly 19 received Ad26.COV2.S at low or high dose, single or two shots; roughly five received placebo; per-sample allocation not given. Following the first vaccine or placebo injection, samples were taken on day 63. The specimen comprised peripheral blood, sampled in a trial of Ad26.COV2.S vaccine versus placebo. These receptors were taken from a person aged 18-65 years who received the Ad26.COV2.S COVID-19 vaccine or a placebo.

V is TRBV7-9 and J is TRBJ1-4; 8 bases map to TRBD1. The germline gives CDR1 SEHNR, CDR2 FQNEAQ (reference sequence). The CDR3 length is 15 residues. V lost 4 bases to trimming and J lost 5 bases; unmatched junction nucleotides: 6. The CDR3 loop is CASSSTTGANEKLFF. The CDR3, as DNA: TGTGCCAGCAGCTCAACGACAGGGGCCAATGAAAAACTGTTTTTT.

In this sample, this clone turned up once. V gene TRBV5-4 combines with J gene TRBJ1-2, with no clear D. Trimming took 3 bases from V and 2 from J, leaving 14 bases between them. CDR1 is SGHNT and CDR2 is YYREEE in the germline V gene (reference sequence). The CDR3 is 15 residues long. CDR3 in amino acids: CASSSTTIGNYGYTF. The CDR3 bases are TGTGCCAGCAGCTCAACCACCATAGGAAACTATGGCTACACCTTC. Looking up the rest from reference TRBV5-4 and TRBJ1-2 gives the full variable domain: ETGVTQSPTHLIKTRGQQVTLRCSSQSGHNTVSWYQQALGQGPQFIFQYYREEENGRGNFPPRFSGLQFPNYSSELNVNALELDDSALYLCASSSTTIGNYGYTFGSGTRLTVV.

In DNA, the CDR3 is TGTGCCAGCAGCCTTCTAGGGACCGCAGATACGCAGTATTTT. Encoded protein: CASSLLGTADTQYF. The J gene is TRBJ2-3, the V gene TRBV3-1 (or the pseudogene TRBV3-2), with D possibly called TRBD1 or TRBD2 (5 bases each). The V end was cut by 4 bases, the J end by 4 bases, with 12 bases between. CDR1 LGHDT and CDR2 YNNKEL come from the germline V gene (reference sequence). CDR3 length: 14 residues.

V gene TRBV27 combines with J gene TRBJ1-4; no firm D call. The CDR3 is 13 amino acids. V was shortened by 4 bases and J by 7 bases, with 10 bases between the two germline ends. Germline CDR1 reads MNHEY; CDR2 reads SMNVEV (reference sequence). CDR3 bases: TGTGCCAGCAGTTCCCTCAGCGTTGAAAAACTGTTTTTT. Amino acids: CASSSLSVEKLFF. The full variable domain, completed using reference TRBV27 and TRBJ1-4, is EAQVTQNPRYLITVTGKKLTVTCSQNMNHEYMSWYRQDPGLGLRQIYYSMNVEVTDKGDVPEGYKVSRKEKRNFPLILESPSPNQTSLYFCASSSLSVEKLFFGSGTQLSVL.

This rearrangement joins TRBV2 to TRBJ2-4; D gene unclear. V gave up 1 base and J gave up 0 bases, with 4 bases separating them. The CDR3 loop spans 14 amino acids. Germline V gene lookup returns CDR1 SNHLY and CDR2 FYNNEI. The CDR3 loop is CASSEGGAKNIQYF. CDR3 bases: TGTGCCAGCAGTGAAGGGGGAGCCAAAAACATTCAGTACTTC.

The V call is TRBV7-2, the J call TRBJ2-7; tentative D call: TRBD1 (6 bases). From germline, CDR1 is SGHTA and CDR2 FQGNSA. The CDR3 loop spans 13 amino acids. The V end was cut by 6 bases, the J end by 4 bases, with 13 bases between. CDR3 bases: TGTGCCAGCAGAAAAGAAAGGGGGTACGAGCAGTACTTC. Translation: CASRKERGYEQYF.

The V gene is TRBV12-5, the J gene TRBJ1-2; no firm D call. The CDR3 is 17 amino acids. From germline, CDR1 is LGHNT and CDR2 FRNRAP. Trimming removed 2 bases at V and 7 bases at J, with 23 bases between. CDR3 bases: TGTGCTAGTGGTTTGCTCTCCCAGGTAGGCCCGCAGGCTGGCTACACCTTC. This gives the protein CASGLLSQVGPQAGYTF. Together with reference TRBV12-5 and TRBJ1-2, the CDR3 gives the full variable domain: DARVTQTPRHKVTEMGQEVTMRCQPILGHNTVFWYRQTMMQGLELLAYFRNRAPLDDSGMPKDRFSAEMPDATLATLKIQPSEPRDSAVYFCASGLLSQVGPQAGYTFGSGTRLTVV.

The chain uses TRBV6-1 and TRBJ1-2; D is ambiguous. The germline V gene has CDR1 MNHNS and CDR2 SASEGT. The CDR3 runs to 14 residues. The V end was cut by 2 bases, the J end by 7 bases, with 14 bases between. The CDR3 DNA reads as TGTGCCAGCAGTGAACCGGGATCGGTCAGTGGCTACACCTTC. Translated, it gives CASSEPGSVSGYTF.

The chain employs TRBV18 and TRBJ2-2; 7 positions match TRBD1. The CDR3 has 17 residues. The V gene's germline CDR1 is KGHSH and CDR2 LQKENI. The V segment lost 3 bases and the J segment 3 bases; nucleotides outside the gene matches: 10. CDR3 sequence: CASSPSAGTADTGELFF. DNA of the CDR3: TGTGCCAGCTCACCTTCAGCCGGGACAGCCGACACCGGGGAGCTGTTTTTT.

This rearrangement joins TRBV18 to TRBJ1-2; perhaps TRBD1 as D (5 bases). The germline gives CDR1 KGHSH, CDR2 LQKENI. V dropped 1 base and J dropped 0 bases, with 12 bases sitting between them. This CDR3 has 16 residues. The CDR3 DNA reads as TGTGCCAGCTCACCACTCCGGGGGGGGACTAACTATGGCTACACCTTC. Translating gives CASSPLRGGTNYGYTF.

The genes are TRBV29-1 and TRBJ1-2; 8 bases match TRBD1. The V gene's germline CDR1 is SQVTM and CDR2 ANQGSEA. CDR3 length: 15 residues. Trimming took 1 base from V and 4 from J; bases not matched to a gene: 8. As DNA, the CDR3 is TGCAGCGTTGAAGGACGACAGGGGCCCTCCTATGGCTACACCTTC. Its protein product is CSVEGRQGPSYGYTF.

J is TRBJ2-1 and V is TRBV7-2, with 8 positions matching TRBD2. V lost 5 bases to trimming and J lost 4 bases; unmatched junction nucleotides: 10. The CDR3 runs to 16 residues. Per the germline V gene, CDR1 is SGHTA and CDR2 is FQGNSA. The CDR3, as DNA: TGTGCCAGCAGCCCCCCAGAGGGGACTAGGTACAATGAGCAGTTCTTC. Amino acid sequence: CASSPPEGTRYNEQFF.

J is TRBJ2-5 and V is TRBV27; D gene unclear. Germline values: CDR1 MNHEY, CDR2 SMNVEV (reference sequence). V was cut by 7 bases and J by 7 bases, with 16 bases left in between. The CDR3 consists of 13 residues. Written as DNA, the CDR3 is TGTGCCAGCAACCCGACGGGTATCGGGACCCAGTACTTC. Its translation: CASNPTGIGTQYF.

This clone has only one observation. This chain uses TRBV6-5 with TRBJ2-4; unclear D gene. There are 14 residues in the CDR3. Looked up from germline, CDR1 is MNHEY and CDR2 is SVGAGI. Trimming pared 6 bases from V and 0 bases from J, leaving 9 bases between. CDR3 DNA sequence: TGTGCCAGCAGCCCGGGCTCAGCCAAAAACATTCAGTACTTC. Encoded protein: CASSPGSAKNIQYF.

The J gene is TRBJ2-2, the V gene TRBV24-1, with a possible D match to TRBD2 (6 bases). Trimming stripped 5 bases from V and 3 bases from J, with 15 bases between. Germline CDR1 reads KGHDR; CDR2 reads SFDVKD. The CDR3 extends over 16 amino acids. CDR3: CATSATGGWDTGELFF. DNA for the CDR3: TGTGCCACCAGTGCCACCGGGGGTTGGGACACCGGGGAGCTGTTTTTT.

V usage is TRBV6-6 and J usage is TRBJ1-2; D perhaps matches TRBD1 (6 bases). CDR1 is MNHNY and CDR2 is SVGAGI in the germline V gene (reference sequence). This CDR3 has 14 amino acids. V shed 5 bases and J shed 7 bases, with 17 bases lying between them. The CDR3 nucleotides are TGTGCCAGCAGTACAGGGTCGGGATTAGGTGGCTACACCTTC. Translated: CASSTGSGLGGYTF.

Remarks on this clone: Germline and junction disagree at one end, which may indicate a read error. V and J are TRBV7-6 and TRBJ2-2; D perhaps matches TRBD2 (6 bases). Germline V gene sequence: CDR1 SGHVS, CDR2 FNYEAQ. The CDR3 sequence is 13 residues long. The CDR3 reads CASSLATTGELFF. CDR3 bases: TGTGCCAGCAGCCTAGCGACCACCGGGGAGCTGTTTTTT.